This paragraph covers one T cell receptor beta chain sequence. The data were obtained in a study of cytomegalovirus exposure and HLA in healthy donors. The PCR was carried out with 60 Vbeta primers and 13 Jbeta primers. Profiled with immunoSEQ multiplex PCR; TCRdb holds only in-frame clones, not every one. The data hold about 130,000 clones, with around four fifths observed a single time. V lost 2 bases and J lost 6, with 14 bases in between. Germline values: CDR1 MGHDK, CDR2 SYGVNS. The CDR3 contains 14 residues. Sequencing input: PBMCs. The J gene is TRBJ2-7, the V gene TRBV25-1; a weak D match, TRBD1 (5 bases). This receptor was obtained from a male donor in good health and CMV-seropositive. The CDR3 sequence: CASSEPDPGSEQYF. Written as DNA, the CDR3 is TGTGCCAGCAGTGAACCCGACCCAGGGTCCGAGCAGTACTTC.